Given below is one T cell receptor (beta chain) in context. Through a sample-barcoded 5' primer and a J-beta primer mix, a second PCR was run for 7 to 11 cycles. TCRdb called the 5' RACE reads again in MiXCR, with one record for every CDR3 protein. The repertoire holds about a million distinct CDR3 sequences, with roughly 51% as singletons. The CDR3 is 12 residues long. Trimming cost V 5 bases and J 3 bases, with 10 bases left between them. The germline V gene encodes CDR1 GTSNPN and CDR2 SVGIG (reference sequence). The sample comes from a study of blood T cells in healthy people across ages. About the research overall: Per every two T cells, about one barcoded beta molecule was captured by template switching.

The chain uses TRBV30 and TRBJ1-1; the D gene is possibly TRBD1 (6 bases). The sequenced material came from blood. This clonotype was obtained from a woman aged 60-75 years in good health. CDR3 coding DNA: TGTGCCTGGGCCCCAGGGGACACTGAAGCTTTCTTT. Translating it yields CAWAPGDTEAFF. Filled out from reference TRBV30 and TRBJ1-1, the complete variable domain reads SQTIHQWPATLVQPVGSPLSLECTVEGTSNPNLYWYRQAAGRGLQLLFYSVGIGQISSEVPQNLSASRPQDRQFILSSKKLLLSDSGFYLCAWAPGDTEAFFGQGTRLTVV.